This T cell receptor (beta chain) was found in a study of T-cell reconstitution after alpha-beta-depleted transplantation in children. TCRbeta library preparation incorporated unique molecular identifiers. TCRdb re-called the PCR reads with MiXCR, one entry per CDR3 protein. The sample lists more than 200,000 distinct CDR3 sequences, about 25% occurring once. This clonotype was picked up many times. V was shortened by 5 bases and J by 3 bases, with 20 bases between the two germline ends. Germline V gives CDR1 DFQATT, CDR2 SNEGSKA (reference sequence). The CDR3 runs to 15 residues. This chain joins TRBV20-1 and TRBJ2-7; D perhaps matches TRBD2 (5 bases). This specimen consisted of PBMCs, obtained before TCRalphabeta/CD19-depleted stem cell transplant. The clonotype comes from a girl aged 2 to 10 with Fanconi anemia, due to receive a stem cell transplant. CDR3 bases: TGCAGTGCTTCCCGAGGGCCAGCCTCACTCTACGAGCAGTACTTC. Its protein is CSASRGPASLYEQYF.